This is a list of T cell receptor beta chains from one sample in a study of cytomegalovirus exposure and HLA in healthy donors. Profiled with immunoSEQ multiplex PCR; TCRdb holds only in-frame clones, not every one. The table records more than 90,000 clones, about 76% of them present only once. The sample taken for sequencing was PBMCs. The receptors were sampled from a middle-aged man in good health and CMV-seropositive. Both conserved end residues are part of each CDR3. Fields, in order: J gene, CDR3 length, D gene, V gene, clone size, CDR3 protein, CDR3 DNA. A D gene is named only where the DNA matches it firmly. Clone size is not always given. Where it is, it says once, few, many or a class for expanded clones.

>TRBJ2-6|14|-|TRBV5-1|-
CASRDSSGANVLTF
TGCGCCAGCAGGGACAGCTCTGGGGCCAACGTCCTGACTTTC
>TRBJ2-3|16|TRBD2|TRBV9|-
CASSVTIAGYTDTQYF
TGTGCCAGCAGCGTGACCATAGCGGGGTACACAGATACGCAGTATTTT
>TRBJ2-3|15|-|TRBV5-4|-
CASRGGGGGGDTQYF
TGTGCCAGCAGAGGGGGGGGCGGGGGTGGGGATACGCAGTATTTT
>TRBJ2-7|12|TRBD1|TRBV2|-
CAGIQGALEQYF
TGTGCCGGGATACAGGGGGCGCTCGAGCAGTACTTC
>TRBJ2-2|16|-|TRBV19|-
CASSIGSRVNTGELFF
TGTGCCAGTAGTATAGGATCCAGGGTCAACACCGGGGAGCTGTTTTTT
>TRBJ1-1|13|TRBD1|TRBV5-6|-
CASSWRQGFVAFF
TGTGCCAGCAGCTGGAGACAGGGTTTTGTCGCTTTCTTT
>TRBJ1-1|16|TRBD1|TRBV5-1|-
CASSRGQVLKNTEAFF
TGCGCCAGCAGCCGCGGACAGGTTCTGAAAAACACTGAAGCTTTCTTT
>TRBJ1-1|16|-|TRBV7-9|-
CASSFTGIGLNTEAFF
TGTGCCAGCAGCTTCACCGGGATCGGGTTGAACACTGAAGCTTTCTTT
>TRBJ2-7|12|-|TRBV2|-
CASSGVTYEQYF
TGTGCCAGCAGCGGGGTAACCTACGAGCAGTACTTC
>TRBJ1-1|14|TRBD1|TRBV4-2|-
CASSPRQGGTEAFF
TGTGCCAGCAGCCCACGACAGGGTGGTACTGAAGCTTTCTTT
>TRBJ2-5|13|-|TRBV10-3|-
CAISVQGEETQYF
TGTGCCATCAGTGTGCAGGGCGAGGAGACCCAGTACTTC
>TRBJ2-5|14|-|TRBV9|-
CASSVGRGEETQYF
TGTGCCAGCAGCGTAGGGAGGGGTGAAGAGACCCAGTACTTC
>TRBJ2-7|15|TRBD1|TRBV4-3|-
CASSHMTGEGYEQYF
TGCGCCAGCAGCCATATGACAGGGGAAGGTTACGAGCAGTACTTC
>TRBJ2-7|12|-|TRBV6-5|-
CAVSGQGYEQYF
TGTGCCGTCTCCGGGCAGGGGTACGAGCAGTACTTC
>TRBJ1-4|15|TRBD1|TRBV7-6|-
CASSSTGSGVEKLFF
TGTGCCAGCAGCTCGACAGGGTCGGGGGTTGAAAAACTGTTTTTT
>TRBJ1-2|17|-|TRBV4-1|-
CASSQAMGGPGDYGYTF
TGCGCCAGCAGCCAGGCTATGGGAGGCCCGGGTGACTATGGCTACACCTTC
>TRBJ1-2|16|-|TRBV5-4|-
CASSARDGNPNYGYTF
TGTGCCAGCAGCGCGCGGGACGGAAACCCGAACTATGGCTACACCTTC
>TRBJ2-5|13|-|TRBV18|once
CASSPAEEETQYF
TGTGCCAGCTCACCAGCCGAAGAGGAGACCCAGTACTTC
>TRBJ2-5|16|TRBD1|TRBV5-1|-
CASSSRTGDLRETQYF
TGCGCCAGCAGCTCCCGGACAGGGGACTTACGTGAGACCCAGTACTTC
>TRBJ1-1|17|TRBD1|TRBV28|-
CASSSIKNRGMNTEAFF
TGTGCCAGCAGCTCGATAAAAAACAGGGGGATGAACACTGAAGCTTTCTTT
>TRBJ2-2|14|TRBD2|TRBV11-3|-
CASSPGLAGGELFF
TGTGCCAGCAGCCCGGGACTAGCGGGCGGGGAGCTGTTTTTT
>TRBJ1-2|15|-|TRBV27|once
CASSPLGASGDGYTF
TGTGCCAGCAGCCCGCTGGGCGCCTCGGGGGATGGCTACACCTTC
>TRBJ2-7|15|TRBD1|TRBV27|-
CASSITGTGDHEQYF
TGTGCCAGCAGTATAACCGGGACAGGGGACCACGAGCAGTACTTC
>TRBJ2-7|14|TRBD1|TRBV6-5|once
CASRTGEAFYEQYF
TGTGCCAGCAGGACAGGGGAGGCCTTCTACGAGCAGTACTTC
>TRBJ1-1|14|TRBD1|TRBV5-1|-
CASSLRTGNTEAFF
TGCGCCAGCAGCTTGCGGACAGGGAACACTGAAGCTTTCTTT
>TRBJ1-4|17|TRBD1|TRBV27|few
CASSLSPWGQENEKLFF
TGTGCCAGCAGTTTATCGCCTTGGGGACAGGAGAATGAAAAACTGTTTTTT
>TRBJ2-7|14|TRBD1|TRBV9|-
CASSAGDRNYEQYF
TGTGCCAGCAGCGCAGGGGACAGAAACTACGAGCAGTACTTC
>TRBJ2-7|15|TRBD2|TRBV13|-
CASSLGLAGGWEQYF
TGTGCCAGCAGCTTAGGACTAGCGGGAGGGTGGGAGCAGTACTTC
>TRBJ1-1|17|TRBD1|TRBV14|-
CASSLWDSLTYPVLAFF
TGTGCCAGCAGCCTATGGGACAGCCTAACCTACCCCGTCTTGGCTTTCTTT
>TRBJ2-3|14|-|TRBV19|-
CASSPLFPGDTQYF
TGTGCCAGTAGTCCCCTATTTCCAGGTGATACGCAGTATTTT
>TRBJ1-2|16|-|TRBV6-4|once
CASSDGPGQGNYGYTF
TGTGCCAGCAGTGATGGCCCGGGGCAGGGGAACTATGGCTACACCTTC
>TRBJ2-1|15|-|TRBV5-1|-
CASSWIASSYNEQFF
TGCGCCAGCAGCTGGATAGCTAGCTCCTACAATGAGCAGTTCTTC
>TRBJ1-2|15|TRBD1|TRBV5-1|-
CASSLGSQGAYGYTF
TGCGCCAGCAGCTTGGGTTCACAGGGGGCCTATGGCTACACCTTC